Below, one T cell receptor (beta chain) is given with its context. The antigen remains unidentified. The time point was: baseline pretreatment blood. The treatment here: 15 Gy SBRT to primary tumor, nephrectomy 4 weeks later. Radiation-treated patients gave blood at baseline, week 2 and week 4. Germline V lookup: CDR1 SGHTA, CDR2 FQGNSA. V shed 3 bases and J shed 1 base, with 6 bases lying between them. The CDR3 spans 13 residues. Libraries were prepared by immunoSEQ multiplex PCR; TCRdb keeps only in-frame clonotypes and omits some of them. This table has about 95,000 clones, 70% to 90% appearing once. The sample belongs to a study of radiation and T cells in renal cell carcinoma. Overall study: Nephrectomy followed 15 Gy stereotactic body radiation by 4 weeks.

Regarding the study as a whole: In blood, top tumor clones expanded by 2 weeks, shrinking by 4.

The chain carries TRBV7-2 and TRBJ1-1, with TRBD1 as a possible D gene (5 bases). The TCR sequence derives from a man aged 45 to 65 with renal cell carcinoma. Source: blood, taken from a patient whose treatment included radiotherapy and nephrectomy. CDR3 coding DNA: TGTGCCAGCAGCTTTACAGGGAACACTGAAGCTTTCTTT. Translated, it gives CASSFTGNTEAFF.